These 9 T cell receptor beta chains share one sample of origin, sequenced in a study of blood T cell repertoires in COVID-19. Only in-frame clones appear in the TCRdb table, and some are missing; sequencing was by immunoSEQ multiplex PCR. The sample shows around 220,000 clones, around 90% of them seen only once. Source material: PBMCs or T cells enriched from blood (not recorded which). The receptors stem from a woman under 40 with acute COVID-19.

This chain joins TRBV7-3 and TRBJ2-3, with unresolved D. Per germline, CDR1 SGHTA and CDR2 FQGTGA. The V end was cut by 5 bases, the J end by 0 bases, with 9 bases between. This CDR3 is 14 amino acids long. CDR3 protein: CASSRDGSTDTQYF. CDR3 bases: TGTGCCAGCAGCCGCGACGGGAGCACAGATACGCAGTATTTT. Filled out from reference TRBV7-3 and TRBJ2-3, the complete variable domain reads GAGVSQTPSNKVTEKGKYVELRCDPISGHTALYWYRQSLGQGPEFLIYFQGTGAADDSGLPNDRFFAVRPEGSVSTLKIQRTERGDSAVYLCASSRDGSTDTQYFGPGTRLTVL.

The V and J genes are TRBV7-3 and TRBJ2-2; possibly TRBD2 for D (6 bases). Germline CDR1 SGHTA, CDR2 FQGTGA. The CDR3 covers 17 residues. V lost 2 bases to trimming and J lost 8 bases, with 21 bases between them. The CDR3 DNA is TGTGCCAGCAGCTTACTCCCAGTCGGGGGAACTGCGGGGGAGCTGTTTTTT. Amino acids: CASSLLPVGGTAGELFF.

The rearrangement joins TRBV12-5 to TRBJ1-2; D gene ambiguous. There are 14 residues in the CDR3. Germline V gene lookup returns CDR1 LGHNT and CDR2 FRNRAP. Trimming pared 1 base from V and 0 bases from J, leaving 6 bases between. CDR3 in DNA: TGTGCTAGTGGTTTGGGCAGTCCTAACTATGGCTACACCTTC. This codes for CASGLGSPNYGYTF.

This chain connects TRBV30 to TRBJ1-6; TRBD1 matches at 8 bases. J was trimmed by 12 bases and V by 2 bases; bases with no gene match: 9. This CDR3 has 14 residues. Germline V gene sequence: CDR1 GTSNPN, CDR2 SVGIG (reference sequence). The CDR3 coding sequence is TGTGCCTGGAGTCACACTACAGGGGGAATACCCCTCCACTTT. It translates to CAWSHTTGGIPLHF.

The chain has TRBV9 and TRBJ1-2, with D maybe TRBD1 (5 bases). V shed 2 bases and J shed 9 bases, with 20 bases lying between them. Germline CDR1 is SGDLS and CDR2 is YYNGEE. The length of the CDR3 is 15 residues. CDR3 region: CASSVGGSGTMRYTF. Written as DNA, the CDR3 is TGTGCCAGCAGCGTGGGGGGGTCTGGTACAATGCGCTACACCTTC.

The DNA of the CDR3 is TGTGCCAGCAGCTTAAACCCTAGCGTAGATACGCAGTATTTT. It specifies CASSLNPSVDTQYF. This chain connects TRBV7-2 to TRBJ2-3, with D possibly being TRBD2 (6 bases). V lost 2 bases to trimming and J lost 5 bases, with 11 bases between them. The CDR3 is 14 residues long. Germline CDR1 reads SGHTA; CDR2 reads FQGNSA.

The sample holds a few counts of this clone. The CDR3 here is CSVNVGDFEQYF. DNA of the CDR3: TGCAGCGTTAATGTCGGGGACTTCGAGCAGTACTTC. The rearrangement links TRBV29-1 to TRBJ2-7; D might be TRBD2 (6 bases). This CDR3 comprises 12 residues. Germline V gives CDR1 SQVTM, CDR2 ANQGSEA. Trimming took off 5 bases at V and 6 bases at J, with 14 bases between the two ends.

The chain uses TRBV19 and TRBJ1-2; D gene uncertain. In germline, CDR1 is LNHDA, CDR2 SQIVND (reference sequence). V was trimmed by 5 bases and J by 2 bases, leaving 6 bases between them. The CDR3 totals 12 residues. The CDR3 nucleotides are TGTGCCAGTAGTTGGAGAAACTATGGCTACACCTTC. Amino acids: CASSWRNYGYTF. Using reference TRBV19 and TRBJ1-2 for the parts outside the CDR3, the full variable domain is DGGITQSPKYLFRKEGQNVTLSCEQNLNHDAMYWYRQDPGQGLRLIYYSQIVNDFQKGDIAEGYSVSREKKESFPLTVTSAQKNPTAFYLCASSWRNYGYTFGSGTRLTVV.

CDR3 region: CASSVRDRVPNTEAFF. CDR3 sequence (DNA): TGTGCCAGCAGCGTACGGGACAGGGTGCCAAACACTGAAGCTTTCTTT. The rearrangement joins TRBV9 to TRBJ1-1; TRBD1 matches 9 bases. CDR1 and CDR2 from the germline V gene are SGDLS and YYNGEE. The CDR3 has 16 amino acids. The J segment lost 2 bases and the V segment lost 1 base, leaving 6 bases of the junction unmatched.